The 22 T cell receptor beta chains presented below share a single source sample, sequenced in a study of T-cell memory formation after mild COVID-19. One entry per CDR3 protein, called by TCRdb with MiXCR from the 5' RACE reads. The profile shows about 250,000 distinct CDR3 sequences, 16% of them singletons. The sequencing input was PBMCs or a T cell subset sorted from them (not recorded which). The receptors originated from a man between 18 and 29 years old who had mild COVID-19 (a few samples of this study predate the infection). Cell type and time point are not known.

This clonotype was counted only a few times. V and J are TRBV7-2 and TRBJ1-4; TRBD1 is a possible D gene (5 bases). The CDR3 length is 14 residues. Looked up from germline, CDR1 is SGHTA and CDR2 is FQGNSA. The V end was cut by 4 bases, the J end by 11 bases, with 17 bases between. The DNA for the CDR3 is TGTGCCAGCAGCTCCCAGGGTTCATTTGATAAACTGTTTTTT. Translating it yields CASSSQGSFDKLFF. Filled out from reference TRBV7-2 and TRBJ1-4, the complete variable domain reads GAGVSQSPSNKVTEKGKDVELRCDPISGHTALYWYRQSLGQGLEFLIYFQGNSAPDKSGLPSDRFSAERTGGSVSTLTIQRTQQEDSAVYLCASSSQGSFDKLFFGSGTQLSVL.

To note about this clonotype: This CDR3 fails to terminate in the conserved phenylalanine or tryptophan, so it likely reflects a read error. The chain employs TRBV4-3 and TRBJ2-6; D could derive from TRBD1 or TRBD2 (6 bases each). V lost 4 bases and J 4 bases, leaving 11 bases between the germline ends. The CDR3 totals 15 residues. CDR1 and CDR2 from the germline V gene are LGHNA and YSLEER. For the CDR3, the DNA is TGCGCCAGCAGCCTCGGGGGCGCCGGGGCCAACGTCCTGACTCTC. Amino acids: CASSLGGAGANVLTL.

The genes are TRBV7-9 and TRBJ1-1; maybe TRBD1 (5 bases). Trimming took off 10 bases at V and 1 base at J, with 10 bases between the two ends. The CDR3 is 12 amino acids. Germline V CDR1 and CDR2: SEHNR, FQNEAQ (reference sequence). This CDR3 reads CATAGQNTEAFF. CDR3 DNA: TGTGCCACCGCGGGGCAGAACACTGAAGCTTTCTTT. The complete variable domain, with remaining parts taken from reference TRBV7-9 and TRBJ1-1, reads DTGVSQNPRHKITKRGQNVTFRCDPISEHNRLYWYRQTLGQGPEFLTYFQNEAQLEKSRLLSDRFSAERPKGSFSTLEIQRTEQGDSAMYLCATAGQNTEAFFGQGTRLTVV.

This clonotype was counted between two and nine times. V and J are TRBV3-1 and TRBJ2-1; D gene unclear. CDR3 size: 14 residues. Germline V lookup: CDR1 LGHDT, CDR2 YNNKEL (reference sequence). Trimming removed 4 bases from V and 2 bases from J, with 9 bases in between. CDR3 in DNA: TGTGCCAGCAGCCCTAGGATCACCTACAATGAGCAGTTCTTC. This translates into CASSPRITYNEQFF.

This clonotype was seen more than once but under ten times. The V call is TRBV18, the J call TRBJ1-3, with a tentative D call TRBD1 (5 bases). V was cut by 0 bases and J by 0 bases, with 6 bases left in between. Germline V gives CDR1 KGHSH, CDR2 LQKENI. CDR3 length: 15 amino acids. CDR3 loop: CASSPPGTSGNTIYF. The CDR3 DNA reads as TGTGCCAGCTCACCACCCGGGACCTCTGGAAACACCATATATTTT.

The chain uses TRBV28 and TRBJ1-1; 8 bases match TRBD1. V lost 6 bases to trimming and J lost 3 bases; unmatched junction nucleotides: 9. The V gene's germline CDR1 is MDHEN and CDR2 SYDVKM. This CDR3 region has 15 residues. This CDR3 reads CASRPTSTGDTEAFF. The CDR3 bases are TGTGCCAGCAGACCGACTTCGACAGGGGACACTGAAGCTTTCTTT.

The V gene is TRBV12-3 or TRBV12-4, the J gene TRBJ2-4, with D possibly matching TRBD1 (6 bases). Trimming took 3 bases from V and 6 from J, leaving 15 bases between them. CDR3 size: 15 residues. CDR3 coding DNA: TGTGCCAGCAGTTTCCCACAGGGCAGGGGAAACATTCAGTACTTC. It encodes CASSFPQGRGNIQYF.

The chain carries TRBV5-1 and TRBJ2-3; D gene ambiguous. CDR1 is SGHRS and CDR2 is YFSETQ in the germline V gene. V was clipped by 3 bases and J by 5 bases, with 13 bases between them. This CDR3 has 14 residues. DNA of the CDR3: TGCGCCAGCAGCTCGACCCAGCGCGGAGATACGCAGTATTTT. Translating gives CASSSTQRGDTQYF.

Only a few counts were recorded for this clonotype. The chain employs TRBV9 and TRBJ2-3, with D perhaps TRBD1 (5 bases). In germline, CDR1 is SGDLS, CDR2 YYNGEE. Trimming shortened V by 4 bases and J by 5 bases, and 14 bases separated the two germline ends. The CDR3 is 14 amino acids. This CDR3 reads CASSLRQYGDTQYF. The DNA of the CDR3 is TGTGCCAGCAGCCTAAGACAGTATGGAGATACGCAGTATTTT.

This clonotype showed up many times. This chain joins TRBV7-2 and TRBJ2-3; TRBD1 aligns across 8 bases. This CDR3 spans 15 amino acids. Germline trimming cut 5 bases from V and 5 bases from J; bases unmatched to any gene: 9. Germline V gene data show CDR1 as SGHTA and CDR2 as FQGNSA. CDR3 region: CASSGGQEGRDTQYF. The CDR3 DNA reads as TGTGCCAGCAGCGGGGGACAGGAGGGAAGAGATACGCAGTATTTT.

Ten or more counts support this clonotype. This chain connects TRBV5-1 to TRBJ2-1, with 9 bases matching TRBD1. Trimming removed 3 bases from V and 0 bases from J; junction bases left unmatched: 1. CDR1 is SGHRS, CDR2 YFSETQ, per germline. CDR3 length: 15 amino acids. Here the CDR3 DNA reads TGCGCCAGCAGCTGGACAGGGGACTCCTACAATGAGCAGTTCTTC. It yields the protein CASSWTGDSYNEQFF.

This clonotype was counted a few times. This rearrangement joins TRBV6-5 to TRBJ2-5; 15 bases align to TRBD2. CDR1 MNHEY and CDR2 SVGAGI come from the germline V gene. This CDR3 contains 17 residues. V was clipped by 2 bases and J by 7 bases; unmatched bases: 8. CDR3 in amino acids: CASSYHRTSGGVGTQYF. The CDR3 bases are TGTGCCAGCAGTTACCATAGGACTAGCGGGGGGGTAGGGACCCAGTACTTC.

The chain carries TRBV3-1 and TRBJ2-1; TRBD2 aligns across 9 bases. V was clipped by 6 bases and J by 6 bases; unmatched bases: 3. CDR3 size: 13 residues. Germline V gives CDR1 LGHDT, CDR2 YNNKEL (reference sequence). The CDR3 loop reads CASRSTSGNEQFF. Here the CDR3 DNA reads TGTGCCAGCAGGTCGACTAGCGGCAATGAGCAGTTCTTC.

This clonotype occurred many times. This sequence joins TRBV20-1 and TRBJ2-7; D is unresolved. The CDR3 consists of 15 residues. CDR1 DFQATT and CDR2 SNEGSKA come from the germline V gene (reference sequence). V dropped 0 bases and J dropped 1 base, with 13 bases sitting between them. This chain's CDR3 is CSARDPKVGSYEQYV. In DNA form, the CDR3 reads TGCAGTGCTAGAGATCCTAAGGTAGGGTCCTACGAGCAGTACGTC.

The chain recombines TRBV5-1 with TRBJ2-3; 8 bases align to TRBD2. There are 17 residues in the CDR3. The ends lost 0 bases at V and 2 bases at J; junction bases unmatched: 8. The V gene's germline CDR1 is SGHRS and CDR2 YFSETQ. For the CDR3, the DNA is TGCGCCAGCAGCTTGGCCGGGATAGCGGGGAACACAGATACGCAGTATTTT. Protein: CASSLAGIAGNTDTQYF. Combining the CDR3 with reference TRBV5-1 and TRBJ2-3 gives the whole variable domain KAGVTQTPRYLIKTRGQQVTLSCSPISGHRSVSWYQQTPGQGLQFLFEYFSETQRNKGNFPGRFSGRQFSNSRSEMNVSTLELGDSALYLCASSLAGIAGNTDTQYFGPGTRLTVL.

The V call is TRBV6-5, the J call TRBJ1-6; possibly TRBD1 for D (5 bases). V was pared by 0 bases and J by 7 bases, with 13 bases between. This CDR3 contains 16 residues. CDR1 and CDR2 (germline): MNHEY, SVGAGI. The CDR3 reads CASSYSTHGANSPLHF. CDR3 bases: TGTGCCAGCAGTTACTCGACCCACGGGGCAAATTCACCCCTCCACTTT.

This clonotype was seen a handful of times. The chain combines TRBV5-1 with TRBJ2-3, with no clear D. The V and J ends lost 0 bases and 2 bases respectively, with 13 bases between them. The CDR3 is 16 residues long. In germline, CDR1 is SGHRS, CDR2 YFSETQ. The CDR3 is CASSLGVDGFTDTQYF. The DNA for the CDR3 is TGCGCCAGCAGCTTGGGAGTTGACGGCTTCACAGATACGCAGTATTTT. The full variable domain, its missing parts supplied by reference TRBV5-1 and TRBJ2-3, is KAGVTQTPRYLIKTRGQQVTLSCSPISGHRSVSWYQQTPGQGLQFLFEYFSETQRNKGNFPGRFSGRQFSNSRSEMNVSTLELGDSALYLCASSLGVDGFTDTQYFGPGTRLTVL.

The chain uses TRBV19 and TRBJ1-5; D may be TRBD1 (5 bases). CDR1 and CDR2 (germline): LNHDA, SQIVND (reference sequence). The germline V and J ends were trimmed by 7 bases and 6 bases, with 25 bases remaining between them. The CDR3 has 17 residues. CDR3 nucleotides: TGTGCCAGTAATAAAAAATTTCAGGGAAGGATCTCTCAGCCCCAGCATTTT. Protein sequence: CASNKKFQGRISQPQHF.

This chain links TRBV15 with TRBJ2-1; 7 positions match TRBD2. V dropped 5 bases and J dropped 6; count of bases not matched to a gene: 10. This CDR3 spans 15 amino acids. The germline CDR1 and CDR2 sequences are LNHNV and YYDKDF (reference sequence). CDR3 loop: CATSATSNPPNEQFF. For the CDR3, the DNA is TGTGCCACCAGCGCGACTAGCAATCCCCCCAATGAGCAGTTCTTC.

This clonotype was recorded a few times. This chain links TRBV12-3 or TRBV12-4 with TRBJ2-3, with 8 bases identical to TRBD2. The length of the CDR3 is 16 residues. After removal of 1 base from V and 2 bases from J, the junction contained 5 bases not matched to a gene. CDR3 amino acids: CASSLDIAGSTDTQYF. CDR3 DNA sequence: TGTGCCAGCAGTTTAGATATAGCGGGGTCCACAGATACGCAGTATTTT.

This clonotype was seen more than once but under ten times. The gene calls are TRBV6-2 or TRBV6-3 and TRBJ1-5, with D perhaps matching TRBD1 (6 bases). The germline gives CDR1 MNHEY, CDR2 SVGEGT. CDR3 length: 11 amino acids. Deletions cut 8 bases from V and 6 bases from J, with 8 bases between. The CDR3 DNA follows: TGTGCCAGCGGACAGTCTCAGCCCCAGCATTTT. It codes for CASGQSQPQHF.

The chain combines TRBV5-1 with TRBJ2-2; D remains ambiguous. The CDR3 consists of 15 residues. The V gene's germline CDR1 is SGHRS and CDR2 YFSETQ. V dropped 0 bases and J dropped 2 bases, with 8 bases sitting between them. The CDR3 nucleotides are TGCGCCAGCAGCTTGGCGGGTAGCAACACCGGGGAGCTGTTTTTT. The encoded protein is CASSLAGSNTGELFF. The whole variable domain, remainder taken from reference TRBV5-1 and TRBJ2-2, is KAGVTQTPRYLIKTRGQQVTLSCSPISGHRSVSWYQQTPGQGLQFLFEYFSETQRNKGNFPGRFSGRQFSNSRSEMNVSTLELGDSALYLCASSLAGSNTGELFFGEGSRLTVL.